The TCR beta chain described here comes from a study of vaccination and CD4 T cells after COVID-19. At the level of the study: Overlapping peptides covering the spike proteins of SARS-CoV-2, HCoV-NL63, HCoV-OC43 and HCoV-229E were added to stimulate cells.

Treatment described: approximately nine-day PBMC culture with coronavirus spike peptide pools or control peptides (ViraFEST assay). Using peptide pools, antigen-specific T cells were expanded in ViraFEST before TCRs were sequenced. Peptide pools at approximately 11 ug/ml stimulated fewer than 2.5 million PBMCs per well with 9.5 to 10 IU/ml IL-2. The CDR3 is made up of 14 amino acids. The germline gives CDR1 SGHNT, CDR2 YENEEA. V gave up 4 bases and J gave up 3 bases; unmatched junction bases: 5. Cultured CD4+ T-cell DNA underwent Oncomine TCR Beta short-read sequencing. CD4+ T cells were cultured, and genomic DNA was extracted from them. TCRdb used MiXCR to reprocess the PCR reads, holding one entry per CDR3 protein. This table has around 25,000 distinct CDR3 sequences, 35% to 55% appearing once. Regarding this clonotype: What it binds is not known.

The sequence was obtained from a human donor who had recovered from COVID-19. Sequencing was performed on CD4+ T cells from blood, cultured in vitro. The rearrangement joins TRBV11-3 to TRBJ2-7, with 8 bases aligning to TRBD2. The CDR3 loop is CASSSSGSHYEQYF. The CDR3, as DNA: TGTGCCAGCAGCTCTAGCGGGTCCCACTACGAGCAGTACTTC. Full variable domain (outside the CDR3, taken from reference TRBV11-3 and TRBJ2-7): EAGVVQSPRYKIIEKKQPVAFWCNPISGHNTLYWYLQNLGQGPELLIRYENEEAVDDSQLPKDRFSAERLKGVDSTLKIQPAELGDSAVYLCASSSSGSHYEQYFGPGTRLTVT.